These T cell receptor beta chains were read from a single sample in a study of human T cells and chemical hapten exposure. TCRdb processed the RACE reads anew with MiXCR; each CDR3 protein has one entry. The table records more than 300,000 distinct CDR3 sequences, about 5% of them present only once. The specimen was whole blood, collected in connection with sensitization to the hapten diphenylcyclopropenone (DPC). Receptors were obtained from a woman younger than 35 with alopecia areata. Some clones in this sample may be carry-over from other donors' samples. The CDR3 runs from the conserved cysteine through the conserved F or W. Each record gives: V gene, D gene, J gene, clone size, CDR3 protein, CDR3 DNA. A D gene is named only where the DNA matches it firmly. Not every row has a clone size; where given, it reads once, few, many or a size class.

TRBV20-1	.	TRBJ2-5	few	CSARTGTIQETQYF	TGCAGTGCTAGAACCGGGACCATCCAAGAGACCCAGTACTTC
TRBV20-1	.	TRBJ1-1	few	CSARSQRPQSF	TGCAGTGCTAGGAGTCAGCGACCCCAATCCTTT
TRBV21-1	.	TRBJ2-7	many	CALRGEQYF	TGTGCCCTGCGAGGGGAGCAGTACTTC
TRBV7-8	TRBD1	TRBJ1-5	.	CASTLKTGGFNQPQHF	TGTGCCAGCACCTTGAAGACAGGGGGATTCAATCAGCCCCAGCATTTT
TRBV9	TRBD2	TRBJ2-7	.	CASSKTSGGTYEQYF	TGTGCCAGCAGCAAGACTAGCGGGGGGACCTACGAGCAGTACTTC
TRBV4-3	.	TRBJ1-4	few	CASSQERKGAKLFF	TGCGCCAGCAGCCAAGAGAGGAAGGGTGCAAAACTGTTTTTT
TRBV4-3	.	TRBJ1-5	many	CASSQILDSLNQPQHF	TGCGCCAGCAGCCAAATACTCGACAGCCTCAATCAGCCCCAGCATTTT
TRBV7-3	.	TRBJ2-1	few	CASSLRRENNEQFF	TGTGCCAGCAGCTTGCGCCGGGAAAACAATGAGCAGTTCTTC
TRBV19	.	TRBJ1-5	.	CASSPRDSNQPQHF	TGTGCCAGTAGTCCCAGGGATAGCAATCAGCCCCAGCATTTT
TRBV12-3/TRBV12-4	TRBD2	TRBJ2-1	many	CASRTAGGPVEQFF	TGTGCCAGCCGGACGGCGGGGGGCCCTGTGGAGCAGTTCTTC
TRBV6-6	TRBD2	TRBJ2-5	few	CATQGGAETQYF	TGTGCCACCCAGGGAGGGGCAGAGACCCAGTACTTC
TRBV12-3/TRBV12-4	.	TRBJ1-1	many	CASSRGGEAFF	TGTGCCAGCAGCCGCGGAGGAGAAGCTTTCTTT
TRBV20-1	TRBD2	TRBJ2-6	many	CSASAGGSGANVLTF	TGCAGTGCTTCGGCGGGGGGCTCTGGGGCCAACGTCCTGACTTTC
TRBV28	.	TRBJ2-2	many	CASSLTGDVTGELFF	TGTGCCAGCAGTTTAACGGGGGATGTCACCGGGGAGCTGTTTTTT
TRBV18	TRBD1	TRBJ1-2	many	CASSPPGTGDHGYTF	TGTGCCAGCTCACCACCGGGGACAGGTGATCATGGCTACACCTTC
TRBV20-1	.	TRBJ1-5	.	CSARVPGQYNQPQHF	TGCAGTGCTAGAGTTCCCGGACAGTACAATCAGCCCCAGCATTTT
TRBV7-6	TRBD2	TRBJ2-7	many	CASSLDIAGGYEQYF	TGTGCCAGCAGCTTAGATATAGCGGGGGGCTACGAGCAGTACTTC
TRBV7-9	.	TRBJ2-1	many	CASSRLRGAETGNEQFF	TGTGCCAGCAGCCGATTAAGGGGGGCCGAAACGGGGAATGAGCAGTTCTTC
TRBV6-1	.	TRBJ2-2	.	CASSEMTQVTGELFF	TGTGCCAGCAGTGAGATGACACAGGTCACCGGGGAGCTGTTTTTT
TRBV12-3/TRBV12-4	.	TRBJ1-2	.	CATQYLGIDYGYTF	TGTGCCACCCAATACCTAGGGATTGACTATGGCTACACCTTC
TRBV7-2	TRBD1	TRBJ1-6	.	CASSLGTGYSPLHF	TGTGCCAGCAGTCTGGGGACAGGGTATTCACCCCTCCACTTT
TRBV4-3	.	TRBJ1-5	many	CASSQAVDQPQHF	TGCGCCAGCAGCCAAGCTGTTGACCAGCCCCAGCATTTT
TRBV11-2	.	TRBJ1-1	.	CAIGGNTEAFF	TGTGCCATCGGGGGGAACACTGAAGCTTTCTTT
TRBV12-3/TRBV12-4	TRBD2	TRBJ2-1	many	CASRTLGLTYNEQFF	TGTGCCAGCAGAACGCTGGGACTAACCTACAATGAGCAGTTCTTC
TRBV6-2/TRBV6-3	.	TRBJ2-3	many	CASSSIPPRGGNTDTQYF	TGTGCCAGCAGTTCCATACCCCCGCGAGGCGGGAACACAGATACGCAGTATTTT
TRBV9	TRBD1	TRBJ2-1	many	CASSGQGASYNEQFF	TGTGCCAGCAGCGGACAGGGGGCCTCCTACAATGAGCAGTTCTTC
TRBV20-1	.	TRBJ2-1	many	CSANLNNEQFF	TGCAGTGCAAACTTGAACAATGAGCAGTTCTTC
TRBV12-3/TRBV12-4	.	TRBJ1-5	few	CASSLYRTVNQPQHF	TGTGCCAGCAGTTTATATAGGACAGTCAATCAGCCCCAGCATTTT
TRBV12-3/TRBV12-4	TRBD1	TRBJ1-6	few	CASTPDRGPSPLHF	TGTGCCAGCACCCCCGACAGGGGACCTTCACCCCTCCACTTT
TRBV29-1	.	TRBJ2-3	.	CSVDLDSTDTQYF	TGCAGCGTTGACCTAGACAGCACAGATACGCAGTATTTT
TRBV20-1	TRBD2	TRBJ2-3	.	CSAIGTSGLIDTQYF	TGCAGTGCTATAGGGACTAGCGGGCTTATTGATACGCAGTATTTT